These 8 T cell receptor beta chains share one sample of origin, sequenced in a study of T-cell reconstitution after alpha-beta-depleted transplantation in children. A TCRbeta library incorporating unique molecular identifiers was prepared. TCRdb processed the PCR reads anew with MiXCR; each CDR3 protein has one entry. The sample lists hundreds of thousands of distinct CDR3 sequences, over 15% occurring once. The source material was PBMCs from the stem cell graft donor, sampled from the stem cell graft. Receptors originate from a human donor who donated a stem cell graft to a child with acute myeloid leukemia.

This clonotype was counted a few times. The V and J genes are TRBV7-2 and TRBJ2-6, with D perhaps TRBD1 (5 bases). The CDR3 runs to 16 residues. Germline V gene data show CDR1 as SGHTA and CDR2 as FQGNSA. V dropped 5 bases and J dropped 0 bases, with 11 bases sitting between them. The CDR3 reads CASSPRQISGANVLTF. For the CDR3, the DNA is TGTGCCAGCAGCCCTCGACAGATCTCTGGGGCCAACGTCCTGACTTTC.

This rearrangement joins TRBV7-9 to TRBJ2-7, with TRBD1 matching 7 bases. V shed 2 bases and J 5 bases; nucleotides not matched to a gene: 9. Per germline, CDR1 SEHNR and CDR2 FQNEAQ (reference sequence). The length of the CDR3 is 15 residues. This chain's CDR3 is CASSLSGTASDEQYV. CDR3 DNA: TGTGCCAGCAGCTTATCCGGGACAGCCTCTGACGAGCAGTACGTC.

As concerns this clonotype: A much larger clone lies a single base off, so this may be a read error. The V call is TRBV29-1, the J call TRBJ1-1; perhaps TRBD1 as D (5 bases). V lost 3 bases and J 1 base, leaving 12 bases between the germline ends. Germline CDR1 reads SQVTM; CDR2 reads ANQGSEA. CDR3 length: 14 amino acids. CDR3 coding DNA: TGCAGCGTTGACCTGGGACGGTCGAACACTGAAGCTTTCTTT. Encoded protein: CSVDLGRSNTEAFF.

This clonotype appeared many times. The chain uses TRBV20-1 and TRBJ1-4; the match to TRBD1 covers 7 bases. This CDR3 is built from 15 residues. Germline assignment: CDR1 DFQATT and CDR2 SNEGSKA (reference sequence). The V and J ends lost 4 bases and 4 bases, in that order; junction bases with no gene match: 9. CDR3 loop: CSATLPGQSNEKLFF. CDR3 nucleotides: TGCAGTGCTACCTTACCGGGACAGAGTAATGAAAAACTGTTTTTT.

This clonotype was found many times. This chain uses TRBV20-1 with TRBJ2-5, with D perhaps assigned TRBD1 or TRBD2 (5 bases each). Germline V lookup: CDR1 DFQATT, CDR2 SNEGSKA (reference sequence). The CDR3 covers 13 residues. V was shortened by 1 base and J by 5 bases, with 11 bases between the two germline ends. CDR3: CSARVKGTETQYF. The CDR3 DNA reads TGCAGTGCTAGAGTTAAGGGGACGGAGACCCAGTACTTC.

The chain uses TRBV9 and TRBJ2-2; D is ambiguous. In germline, CDR1 is SGDLS, CDR2 YYNGEE. V was trimmed by 1 base and J by 5 bases, leaving 12 bases between them. CDR3 length equals 15 residues. The CDR3 DNA follows: TGTGCCAGCAGCGTAAGGAGTACAGAGACCGGGGAGCTGTTTTTT. This translates into CASSVRSTETGELFF. The full variable domain, its missing parts supplied by reference TRBV9 and TRBJ2-2, is DSGVTQTPKHLITATGQRVTLRCSPRSGDLSVYWYQQSLDQGLQFLIQYYNGEERAKGNILERFSAQQFPDLHSELNLSSLELGDSALYFCASSVRSTETGELFFGEGSRLTVL.

V and J are TRBV12-3 or TRBV12-4 and TRBJ2-5; 10 bases fit TRBD1. Germline trimming cut 6 bases from V and 5 bases from J; bases unmatched to any gene: 9. This CDR3 region has 15 residues. As DNA, the CDR3 is TGTGCCAGCAGCCCGTGGGACAGGGGAGGGGAGACCCAGTACTTC. Residues: CASSPWDRGGETQYF.

This clonotype was picked up many times. The chain has TRBV20-1 and TRBJ2-7, with 9 bases matching TRBD1. This CDR3 has 15 amino acids. The germline V gene has CDR1 DFQATT and CDR2 SNEGSKA (reference sequence). The CDR3 bases are TGCAGTGCTCGAGATCCGGGACAGGGTTCCTACGAGCAGTACGTC. It translates to CSARDPGQGSYEQYV.